The rows below give T cell receptor beta chains drawn from one sample of a study of shared clonotypes between healthy human individuals. TCRdb's copy holds only in-frame clones and misses some; the assay was immunoSEQ multiplex PCR. The data contain some 1,400,000 clones, about 96% of them seen just once; the ten biggest clones take up 1.2%. The sample comprised naive CD4+ T cells sorted from blood. These receptors were obtained from a man aged 25-45 years in good health. The CDR3 runs from the conserved cysteine through the conserved F or W. A D gene is named only where the DNA matches it firmly.

len,d_gene,v_gene,j_gene,CDR3nt,CDR3aa
11,NA,TRBV6-1,TRBJ2-7,TGTGCCAGCAGCAGGAGCGACGAGCAGTACTTC,CASSRSDEQYF
12,NA,TRBV6-5,TRBJ1-1,TGTGCCAGCAGTTACTCGGCAGGGCAATCTTTCTTT,CASSYSAGQSFF
15,TRBD1,TRBV27,TRBJ1-4,TGTGCCAGCAGTTACAGGGGGCGTAATATCGAAAAACTGTTTTTT,CASSYRGRNIEKLFF
16,NA,TRBV5-1,TRBJ1-4,TGCGCCAGCAGCTTGCCCCAGCAGGGAGGTAATGAAAAACTGTTTTTT,CASSLPQQGGNEKLFF
14,NA,TRBV7-9,TRBJ2-5,TGTGCCAGCGGGGTCTTACAGGAACAAGAGACCCAGTACTTC,CASGVLQEQETQYF
18,NA,TRBV11-3,TRBJ2-2,TGTGCCAGCAGCTTAGAAGATCGCCGACACGAGAACACCGGGGAGCTGTTTTTT,CASSLEDRRHENTGELFF
16,TRBD1,TRBV19,TRBJ2-3,TGTGCCAGTAGTGGGGACAGGGGCCCCACCACAGATACGCAGTATTTT,CASSGDRGPTTDTQYF
15,NA,TRBV28,TRBJ1-4,TGTGCCAGCAGTTTAAGGGGCCCAGCAAATGAAAAACTGTTTTTT,CASSLRGPANEKLFF
19,NA,TRBV28,TRBJ2-1,TGTGCCAGCAACGAGCAGGCTGAAGGTGGGAGCTGGGTCTACAATGAGCAGTTCTTC,CASNEQAEGGSWVYNEQFF
16,NA,TRBV21-1,TRBJ2-1,TGTGCCAGCAGCAAAAGGGGTACAAGCTCCTACAATGAGCAGTTCTTC,CASSKRGTSSYNEQFF
16,TRBD2,TRBV19,TRBJ2-7,TGTGCCAGTAGTATGCTAGCGGGGGCCCCCGCCTACGAGCAGTACTTC,CASSMLAGAPAYEQYF
13,NA,TRBV28,TRBJ2-5,TGTGCCAGTACACCGGGGGCTGGGGAGACCCAGTACTTC,CASTPGAGETQYF
16,NA,TRBV5-1,TRBJ2-3,TGCGCCAGCAGCTTGGGATGGACAGCGGGCCCAGATACGCAGTATTTT,CASSLGWTAGPDTQYF
14,NA,TRBV9,TRBJ2-7,TGTGCCAGCAGCGAGCGCCTAAGCTCCTACGAGCAGTACTTC,CASSERLSSYEQYF
14,NA,TRBV25-1,TRBJ2-3,TGTGCCAGCAGTGTTGCAGGGGACACAGATACGCAGTATTTT,CASSVAGDTDTQYF
17,NA,TRBV5-1,TRBJ2-1,TGCGCCAGCAGCTTTGGACTATTTCCCAGTAACGACAATGAGCAGTTCTTC,CASSFGLFPSNDNEQFF